Presented here are 15 T cell receptor beta chains from one specimen sequenced in a study of blood T cell repertoires in COVID-19. Clones were read by immunoSEQ multiplex PCR, and TCRdb kept only the in-frame ones, dropping some. The profile shows 240,000 or so clones, more than 70% of them singletons. Sequencing was done on a sample of peripheral blood. Receptors originate from a woman between 35 and 50 years old who had recovered from COVID-19.

This clone was seen a handful of times. V and J are TRBV24-1 and TRBJ1-5; D possibly corresponds to TRBD1 (5 bases). V was cut by 2 bases and J by 1 base, with 11 bases left in between. The CDR3 runs 16 residues. Germline V lookup: CDR1 KGHDR, CDR2 SFDVKD. The CDR3 sequence is CATSDSVGGSNQPQHF. For the CDR3, the DNA is TGTGCCACCAGTGATTCCGTGGGGGGGAGCAATCAGCCCCAGCATTTT.

The chain is built from TRBV1 and TRBJ2-7; whether TRBD2, the table's D call, matches the DNA was not checked. TRBV1 is a pseudogene segment. This CDR3 has 19 residues. The CDR3, as DNA: TGCACCAGCAGCCCACTTCGACTAGCGGGAGGGCCCGGATCCTACGAGCAGTACTTC. As protein: CTSSPLRLAGGPGSYEQYF.

V and J are TRBV18 and TRBJ2-2; 11 bases align to TRBD2. Germline V CDR1 and CDR2: KGHSH, LQKENI. The CDR3 has 15 amino acids. Losses at the gene ends were 5 bases for V and 6 bases for J; bases not matched to a gene: 5. CDR3 bases: TGTGCCAGCTCAACTAGCGGGAGCTGGGCCGGGGAGCTGTTTTTT. Its protein is CASSTSGSWAGELFF.

V usage is TRBV27 and J usage is TRBJ1-5, with D perhaps matching TRBD1 (6 bases). CDR1 MNHEY and CDR2 SMNVEV come from the germline V gene (reference sequence). This CDR3 spans 13 amino acids. Between the trimmed V and J ends, which lost 5 bases and 5 bases, there was a span of 10 bases. The CDR3 reads CASSLRQDQPQHF. CDR3 DNA: TGTGCCAGCAGTCTACGACAGGATCAGCCCCAGCATTTT.

J is TRBJ2-2 and V is TRBV24-1, with D unclear. Trimming removed 5 bases at V and 0 bases at J, with 6 bases between. This CDR3 comprises 14 residues. Germline loops: CDR1 KGHDR, CDR2 SFDVKD. DNA of the CDR3: TGTGCCACCAGTGCTACTACGAACACCGGGGAGCTGTTTTTT. This encodes CATSATTNTGELFF.

The rearrangement links TRBV7-9 to TRBJ2-1; D perhaps matches TRBD2 (6 bases). Trimming shortened V by 8 bases and J by 8 bases, and 7 bases separated the two germline ends. In germline, CDR1 is SEHNR, CDR2 FQNEAQ (reference sequence). The CDR3 length is 10 residues. The chain's CDR3 is CASGGDEQFF. DNA of the CDR3: TGTGCCAGCGGCGGGGATGAGCAGTTCTTC.

This chain links TRBV6-5 with TRBJ1-2; TRBD1 matches at 7 bases. This CDR3 comprises 15 residues. Trimming took 5 bases from V and 2 from J; bases not matched to a gene: 8. The germline CDR1 and CDR2 sequences are MNHEY and SVGAGI. The DNA of the CDR3 is TGTGCCAGCAGTATCAGGGGACAGCGGAACTATGGCTACACCTTC. Its translation is CASSIRGQRNYGYTF.

This chain connects TRBV10-3 to TRBJ2-5; D perhaps matches TRBD2 (7 bases). Trimming stripped 4 bases from V and 5 bases from J, with 14 bases between. The germline V gene encodes CDR1 ENHRY and CDR2 SYGVKD. The CDR3 totals 14 residues. CDR3 coding DNA: TGTGCCATCAGTGGAGGGGGGGGCAAGGAGACCCAGTACTTC. Its protein is CAISGGGGKETQYF.

CDR3 sequence (DNA): TGTGCCAGCAGCTTGCGGGACTGGGAACCTGAAGCTTTCTTT. Protein product: CASSLRDWEPEAFF. The chain carries TRBV7-9 and TRBJ1-1; perhaps TRBD1 as D (5 bases). CDR1 and CDR2 from the germline V gene are SEHNR and FQNEAQ (reference sequence). There are 14 residues in the CDR3. Deletions cut 3 bases from V and 6 bases from J, with 14 bases between.

This chain joins TRBV7-9 and TRBJ1-2; D gene uncertain. The CDR3 is 15 amino acids. Per germline, CDR1 SEHNR and CDR2 FQNEAQ (reference sequence). V lost 7 bases and J 2 bases, leaving 17 bases between the germline ends. The DNA for the CDR3 is TGTGCCAGCACCCCCTCGGGAGGCGGCAACTATGGCTACACCTTC. It is translated as CASTPSGGGNYGYTF.

This chain connects TRBV3-1 (or the pseudogene TRBV3-2) to TRBJ2-5; D is possibly TRBD1 (6 bases). CDR1 is LGHDT, CDR2 YNNKEL, per germline (reference sequence). Deletions cut 1 base from V and 1 base from J, with 10 bases between. CDR3 length equals 15 residues. The CDR3 region is CASSQVWGPQETQYF. For the CDR3, the DNA is TGTGCCAGCAGCCAAGTCTGGGGGCCCCAAGAGACCCAGTACTTC.

The rearrangement links TRBV19 to TRBJ2-7; 15 bases map to TRBD2. From germline, CDR1 is LNHDA and CDR2 SQIVND (reference sequence). Losses at the gene ends were 4 bases for V and 4 bases for J; bases not matched to a gene: 2. This CDR3 has 15 amino acids. CDR3 sequence: CASSRTSGRGYEQYF. The CDR3 bases are TGTGCCAGTAGTAGGACTAGCGGGAGGGGATACGAGCAGTACTTC.

This sequence joins TRBV24-1 and TRBJ2-7; 7 bases align to TRBD2. Germline lookup yields CDR1 KGHDR and CDR2 SFDVKD. The ends lost 4 bases at V and 6 bases at J; junction bases unmatched: 8. There are 14 residues in the CDR3. CDR3: CATSDPGGGGEQYF. The CDR3, as DNA: TGTGCCACCAGTGACCCCGGTGGGGGGGGCGAGCAGTACTTC.

This rearrangement joins TRBV29-1 to TRBJ2-3; no clear D gene. CDR1 SQVTM and CDR2 ANQGSEA come from the germline V gene. This CDR3 has 12 amino acids. V lost 7 bases and J 2 bases, leaving 10 bases between the germline ends. Here the CDR3 DNA reads TGCAGCGCCACCGAGATCACAGATACGCAGTATTTT. Translated: CSATEITDTQYF.

This sequence joins TRBV11-2 and TRBJ2-5; TRBD1 matches 8 bases. The V gene end was trimmed by 1 base and the J gene end by 5 bases; junction bases not matched to a gene: 9. CDR3 length equals 16 residues. Germline CDR1 SGHAT, CDR2 FQNNGV. This CDR3 is CASSLVGRQGTETQYF. CDR3 DNA sequence: TGTGCCAGCAGCTTAGTGGGGAGACAGGGGACGGAGACCCAGTACTTC.